The entry below gives a single T cell receptor beta chain sequence along with its context. Its antigen is not known. The data were taken from a study of cytomegalovirus exposure and HLA in healthy donors. Unmatched junction bases numbered 5, after V lost 1 base and J lost 4 bases. This CDR3 is built from 17 residues. The germline V gene encodes CDR1 LNHNV and CDR2 YYDKDF (reference sequence). Data came from immunoSEQ multiplex PCR; TCRdb stores just in-frame clones and leaves some out. The sample contains roughly 250,000 clones, 70% to 90% of which appear only once. Findings of the study overall: A list of 164 TCR beta chains associated with cytomegalovirus was given.

The V call is TRBV15, the J call TRBJ2-4; 12 bases map to TRBD1. Sequencing was carried out using PBMCs. The receptor was derived from a woman in her thirties in good health and CMV-seropositive. The CDR3 region has the DNA TGTGCCACCAGCAGAGGTGGGACAGGGGGCGAGAAAAACATTCAGTACTTC. As protein: CATSRGGTGGEKNIQYF.